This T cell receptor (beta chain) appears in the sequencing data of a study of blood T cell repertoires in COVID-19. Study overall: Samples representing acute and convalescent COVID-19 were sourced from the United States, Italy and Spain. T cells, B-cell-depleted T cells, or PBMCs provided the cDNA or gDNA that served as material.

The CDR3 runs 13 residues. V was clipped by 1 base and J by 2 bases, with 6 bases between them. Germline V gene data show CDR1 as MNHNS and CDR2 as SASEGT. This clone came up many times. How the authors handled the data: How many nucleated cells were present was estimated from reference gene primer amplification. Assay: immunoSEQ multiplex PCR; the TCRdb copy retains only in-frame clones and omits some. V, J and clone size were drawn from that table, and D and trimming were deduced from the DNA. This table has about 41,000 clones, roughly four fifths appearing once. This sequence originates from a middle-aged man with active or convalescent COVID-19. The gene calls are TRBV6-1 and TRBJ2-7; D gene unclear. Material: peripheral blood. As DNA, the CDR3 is TGTGCCAGCAGTGAAGTAGTAACCTACGAGCAGTACTTC. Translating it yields CASSEVVTYEQYF.